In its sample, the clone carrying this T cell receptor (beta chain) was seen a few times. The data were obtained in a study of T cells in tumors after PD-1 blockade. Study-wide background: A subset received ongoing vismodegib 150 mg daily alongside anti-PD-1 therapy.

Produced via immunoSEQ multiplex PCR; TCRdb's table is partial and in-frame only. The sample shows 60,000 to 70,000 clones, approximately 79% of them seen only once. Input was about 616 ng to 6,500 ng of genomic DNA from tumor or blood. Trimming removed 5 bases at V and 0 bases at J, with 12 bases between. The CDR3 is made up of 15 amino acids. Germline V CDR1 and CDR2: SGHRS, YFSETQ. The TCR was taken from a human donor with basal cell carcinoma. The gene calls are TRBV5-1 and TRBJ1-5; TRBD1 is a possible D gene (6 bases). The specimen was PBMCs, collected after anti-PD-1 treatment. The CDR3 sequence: CASSSGEASNQPQHF. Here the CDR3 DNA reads TGCGCCAGCAGTTCAGGGGAGGCTAGCAATCAGCCCCAGCATTTT.